This is a list of T cell receptor beta chains from one sample in a study of cytomegalovirus exposure and HLA in healthy donors. Method: immunoSEQ multiplex PCR; TCRdb's copy keeps in-frame clones and lacks some. This table has under 140,000 clones, 65% to 80% appearing once. The material sequenced was PBMCs. These receptor sequences come from a woman aged 60-75 years in good health and CMV-seropositive. Each CDR3 is given with its conserved first and last residue. D genes are given only for firm matches. Clone size appears in some rows only: once, few, many, or a class for an expanded clone.

J gene	clone size	CDR3 length	V gene	D gene	CDR3 DNA	CDR3 protein
TRBJ1-5	NA	13	TRBV30	TRBD1	TGTGCCTGGAGTGCCAGGGGGAGTCAGCCCCAGCATTTT	CAWSARGSQPQHF
TRBJ2-3	NA	17	TRBV19	TRBD2	TGTGCCAGTAGTATAGGACTAGCGGGAGTGGGCACAGATACGCAGTATTTT	CASSIGLAGVGTDTQYF
TRBJ2-2	NA	14	TRBV28	TRBD2	TGTGCCAGCTCCTCCAGCGGGAGGGACGAGGAGCTGTTTTTT	CASSSSGRDEELFF
TRBJ2-3	NA	14	TRBV5-1	TRBD1	TGCGCCAGCAGACAGACAGGGGCGACAGATACGCAGTATTTT	CASRQTGATDTQYF
TRBJ2-3	NA	16	TRBV7-6	TRBD2	TGTGCCAGCAGTACCTCTCGACTAGCCTCCACAGATACGCAGTATTTT	CASSTSRLASTDTQYF
TRBJ2-2	few	14	TRBV28	NA	TGTGCCAGCAGCTTAGGAGGGAACACCGGGGAGCTGTTTTTT	CASSLGGNTGELFF
TRBJ2-7	NA	16	TRBV9	TRBD1	TGTGCCAGCAGCGCAGCCGGGACAGGGAATCCCTACGAGCAGTACTTC	CASSAAGTGNPYEQYF
TRBJ1-3	NA	13	TRBV2	TRBD1	TGTGCCAGCAGAGGGACAGGGGGAAACACCATATATTTT	CASRGTGGNTIYF
TRBJ2-2	NA	16	TRBV6-6	TRBD2	TGTGCCAGCAGTCACTGGACTAGCGGGAGGGTCTGGGAGCTGTTTTTT	CASSHWTSGRVWELFF
TRBJ2-3	NA	16	TRBV2	TRBD2	TGTGCCAGCACCGTCCAACTAGCGGGGGCCACAGATACGCAGTATTTT	CASTVQLAGATDTQYF
TRBJ1-1	few	14	TRBV6-5	NA	TGTGCCAGCAGTTACCGACAGGCCGTACCTGAAGCTTTCTTT	CASSYRQAVPEAFF
TRBJ2-5	NA	13	TRBV15	NA	TGTGCCACCAGCAGAGATCCAGGCGAGACCCAGTACTTC	CATSRDPGETQYF
TRBJ2-1	few	16	TRBV7-3	NA	TGTGCCAGCAGCCAGGACTGGCAGCCGGAGTTCAATGAGCAGTTCTTC	CASSQDWQPEFNEQFF
TRBJ2-3	once	18	TRBV5-4	TRBD2	TGTGCCAGCAGCCCCGGACTAGCGGGAGGGGGTAGTGCAGATACGCAGTATTTT	CASSPGLAGGGSADTQYF
TRBJ2-1	NA	20	TRBV19	TRBD2	TGTGCCAGTAGTTTAGTAGCGGGGCAAAAGTGGGGGTCGGGATACAATGAGCAGTTCTTC	CASSLVAGQKWGSGYNEQFF
TRBJ2-2	NA	17	TRBV5-1	TRBD2	TGCGCCAGCAGCTTGGCCAACAGCGGGAGGAACACCGGGGAGCTGTTTTTT	CASSLANSGRNTGELFF
TRBJ2-2	NA	17	TRBV4-2	TRBD2	TGTGCCAGCAGCCAAGGTGGGACTAGCGGGACGGTCGGGGAGCTGTTTTTT	CASSQGGTSGTVGELFF
TRBJ1-5	NA	12	TRBV28	NA	TGTGCCAGCAGTTCCGGTCATCAGCCCCAGCATTTT	CASSSGHQPQHF
TRBJ2-7	NA	16	TRBV10-3	TRBD2	TGTGCCATCAGTGAGTCGTGGACTAGCGGGATTTACGAGCAGTACTTC	CAISESWTSGIYEQYF
TRBJ1-4	few	13	TRBV7-9	NA	TGTGCCAGCAGCCCGAGCTCTAATGAAAAACTGTTTTTT	CASSPSSNEKLFF
TRBJ2-1	NA	16	TRBV29-1	NA	TGCAGCGTTGAAGTTCTGGCGGCCAACTCCTACAATGAGCAGTTCTTC	CSVEVLAANSYNEQFF
TRBJ1-6	NA	16	TRBV4-2	NA	TGTGCCAGCAGCCAAGCCCCGGCCGGAGGTAATTCACCCCTCCACTTT	CASSQAPAGGNSPLHF
TRBJ1-5	NA	15	TRBV6-5	NA	TGTGCCAGCAGTGCCTTGGTGGCGGGGGAGCAGCCCCAGCATTTT	CASSALVAGEQPQHF
TRBJ2-1	NA	12	TRBV21-1	NA	TGTGCCAGCAGCAGAGATCGGAGGGGACAGTTCTTC	CASSRDRRGQFF
TRBJ2-7	once	15	TRBV28	TRBD1	TGTGCCAGCAGTTTCGGTACAGGGGGCTCGTACGAGCAGTACTTC	CASSFGTGGSYEQYF
TRBJ1-1	NA	11	TRBV5-6	NA	TGTGCCAGCAGCTCTTTTACTGAAGCTTTCTTT	CASSSFTEAFF
TRBJ2-5	NA	14	TRBV5-5	NA	TGTGCCAGCAGCCCATTAGCGGTCCAAGAGACCCAGTACTTC	CASSPLAVQETQYF
TRBJ1-1	NA	14	TRBV19	TRBD1	TGTGCCAGTAGTATAGTCATACAGGGGACCGAAGCTTTCTTT	CASSIVIQGTEAFF
TRBJ2-2	NA	13	TRBV15	NA	TGTGCCACCCAGAGACTCAACACCGGGGAGCTGTTTTTT	CATQRLNTGELFF
TRBJ2-3	NA	14	TRBV7-9	NA	TGTGCCAGCAGCTTAGGTCGGGGGACAGATACGCAGTATTTT	CASSLGRGTDTQYF
TRBJ2-5	NA	14	TRBV29-1	TRBD1	TGCAGCGTTGAAGGACAGGGCATCGGGGAGACCCAGTACTTC	CSVEGQGIGETQYF
TRBJ2-1	NA	17	TRBV7-6	TRBD2	TGTGCCAGCAGCCTTAGAACCCCTAGCGGGAGTAGGAATGAGCAGTTCTTC	CASSLRTPSGSRNEQFF
TRBJ1-1	NA	12	TRBV28	NA	TGTGCCAGCAGTTCCGGCGGGGTTGAAGCTTTCTTT	CASSSGGVEAFF
TRBJ1-6	NA	18	TRBV28	NA	TGTGCCAGCAGTTTCGTGACACAATATAGCTCCTATAATTCACCCCTCCACTTT	CASSFVTQYSSYNSPLHF
TRBJ2-7	NA	15	TRBV9	TRBD2	TGTGCCAGCAGCGACGAGCCGGGACTAGCCACCGAGCAGTACTTC	CASSDEPGLATEQYF
TRBJ2-5	NA	14	TRBV30	TRBD2	TGTGCCTGGAGGATAGCGGGAGGGCCACAGACCCAGTACTTC	CAWRIAGGPQTQYF
TRBJ2-7	NA	13	TRBV19	NA	TGTGCCAGTAGTATAGTTAGTCTAGGTGAGCAGTACTTC	CASSIVSLGEQYF
TRBJ1-2	NA	13	TRBV28	TRBD1	TGTGCCAGCCGTACGGACAGGAACTATGGCTACACCTTC	CASRTDRNYGYTF
TRBJ1-1	NA	13	TRBV6-5	TRBD1	TGTGCCAGCGTGAAGATCCAGGGGGCTGAAGCTTTCTTT	CASVKIQGAEAFF
TRBJ2-1	NA	12	TRBV5-5	NA	TGTGCCAGCAGCTTGGGAGGCAATGAGCAGTTCTTC	CASSLGGNEQFF
TRBJ2-5	once	15	TRBV29-1	NA	TGCAGCGGACGAACCGGGACACAGTACCAAGAGACCCAGTACTTC	CSGRTGTQYQETQYF
TRBJ2-2	NA	17	TRBV5-1	NA	TGCGCCAGCAGCTCACCTACCCCCGGACTAATCACCGGGGAGCTGTTTTTT	CASSSPTPGLITGELFF
TRBJ1-6	NA	16	TRBV28	TRBD1	TGTGCCAGCAGTCCGGGGGACAGGGGGCCAAGTTCACCCCTCCACTTT	CASSPGDRGPSSPLHF
TRBJ1-5	NA	14	TRBV2	TRBD1	TGTGCCAGCAGTGTGGACAGGGCCCCTCAGCCCCAGCATTTT	CASSVDRAPQPQHF
TRBJ1-1	NA	15	TRBV27	NA	TGTGCCAGCAGTTTAATTGGGAGCGGGAACACTGAAGCTTTCTTT	CASSLIGSGNTEAFF
TRBJ2-2	once	15	TRBV9	NA	TGTGCCAGCAGCGAGGGGGTTCCCGGTGCCGGGGAGCTGTTTTTT	CASSEGVPGAGELFF
TRBJ1-5	NA	13	TRBV2	TRBD1	TGTGCCAGCAGTGGGACAGGGGGTCAGCCCCAGCATTTT	CASSGTGGQPQHF
TRBJ1-2	NA	13	TRBV18	TRBD1	TGTGCCAGCTCAACTGTGGACAGGGGTGGCTACACCTTC	CASSTVDRGGYTF
TRBJ2-4	few	15	TRBV6-5	NA	TGTGCCAGCAGGCTCACAGGGTTGGCCAAAAACATTCAGTACTTC	CASRLTGLAKNIQYF
TRBJ1-2	NA	16	TRBV12-5	TRBD1	TGTGCTAGTGGCCCCCCGACAGGGCAAGGAATCTATGGCTACACCTTC	CASGPPTGQGIYGYTF
TRBJ2-1	NA	16	TRBV27	NA	TGTGCCAGCAGTCTGTGGAGCAGGGTTCCCGGCAATGAGCAGTTCTTC	CASSLWSRVPGNEQFF